This TCR beta chain is drawn from a study of T cells after yellow fever vaccination. Study-wide results and limits: In FACS-sorted repertoires, abundant clonotypes from the bulk population could appear as contaminants.

Concerning this clonotype itself: The antigen is undetermined.

Germline V CDR1 and CDR2: SGHDT, YYEEEE. This CDR3 has 15 amino acids. Trimming removed 3 bases from V and 2 bases from J, with 15 bases in between. A process of 5'RACE template switching, which added a universal primer site and UMIs, was used to make TCR cDNA. TCRdb fed the 5' RACE reads into MiXCR, producing one record per CDR3 protein. The sample contains under 300,000 distinct CDR3 sequences, 13% of which appear only once. The sample was CD4+ T cells sorted from PBMCs, taken 45 days after the yellow fever booster vaccination. The clonotype comes from a man aged 30 to 39 who received the YFV17D yellow fever vaccine. V is TRBV5-6 and J is TRBJ2-7; perhaps TRBD2 as D (6 bases). CDR3: CASSSGTLRTYEQYF. Written as DNA, the CDR3 is TGTGCCAGCAGCTCTGGGACTCTTAGGACCTACGAGCAGTACTTC. The complete variable domain, with remaining parts taken from reference TRBV5-6 and TRBJ2-7, reads DAGVTQSPTHLIKTRGQQVTLRCSPKSGHDTVSWYQQALGQGPQFIFQYYEEEERQRGNFPDRFSGHQFPNYSSELNVNALLLGDSALYLCASSSGTLRTYEQYFGPGTRLTVT.